This TCR beta chain emerged from a study of identical twins (dated by TCRdb to the mid-2010s). Study-wide context: To test whether fetal clonotypes persist, this study deep-sequenced TCR alpha and beta repertoires from monozygotic twins, from unrelated adults of various ages, and from cord blood. Replicate twin experiments were performed at different times using different library preparation protocols to rule out contamination. Paper-wide results and their limitations: Because the same donors could not be followed over many years, the conclusions relied on cross-sectional statistical analysis. Invariant T cells such as MAIT and iNKT could partly confound zero-insertion analyses, though diverse VJ usage argued against this for most clonotypes. Abundant cord blood beta clonotypes carried fewer insertions; young adult naive repertoires showed a weaker similar trend, while memory repertoires showed none. Compared with coincidental sharing between unrelated individuals, out-of-frame TCR alpha sequences shared between twins showed an excess of sequences with low generation probability. In monozygotic twins, out-of-frame TCR alpha sharing was systematically underestimated by recombination models, although the models agreed with sharing between unrelated individuals. In beta out-of-frame sequences, excess twin sharing was weaker, because having fewer shared sequences lowered the signal-to-noise ratio.

Libraries were constructed by 5' RACE. TCRdb shows the sequencer as Illumina HiSeq 2000. A universal primer binding site was introduced by template switching, and a unique molecular identifier was present in the final cDNA, enabling accurate counting of TCR cDNA molecules. First-strand cDNA for TCR alpha and beta chains was synthesized from specific primers in the conserved constant-segment region. To control for contamination, each cDNA library was double barcoded with a SMART-Mk sample barcode plus Illumina barcodes. Two successive PCR steps introduced TruSeq adapter sequences along with Illumina sample barcodes. The TCR alpha and beta cDNA libraries were sequenced on the Illumina HiSeq platform using custom primers. In the paper's pipeline: Raw reads were processed with MiGEC to extract unique molecular identifiers, and MiXCR was used to determine CDR3 positions. Recombination models were inferred per individual with the repgenHMM and IGoR tools using an EM algorithm. Shared clonotypes were analyzed with the tcR package in R, and sharing was normalized by the product of cloneset sizes. To study raw recombination free of thymic and clonal selection effects, out-of-frame nonproductive sequences were analyzed. The public reads were quality trimmed at Q25 with fastp and then assembled into clones with MiXCR by TCRdb, keeping productive beta chains. When rows share a CDR3 protein, they turn into one entry using the most common DNA and genes. These V and J calls are TCRdb output, not the study's own analysis. Recorded for this sample are about 700,000 distinct CDR3 sequences; approximately 6% of them occurred a single time. The ten largest clones represent 1.5% to 2% of the sample.

All donors were healthy Caucasians. Three unrelated non-twin adults were also sequenced: a male aged 18 to 30, a male aged 50 to 60 and a female aged 50 to 60. Miltenyi CD45RO+ enrichment and human naive T-cell isolation kits were used to isolate memory (CD45RO+) and naive T cells from PBMC. The CDR1 and CDR2 encoded by the germline V gene are SGDLS and YYNGEE. Including the terminal cysteine and phenylalanine, the CDR3 comprises 16 residues. The entry retains the CDR3 DNA only, 48 bases that are in frame from base 1. Trimming removed 0 bases from V and 5 bases from J, leaving 15 bases between the germline ends. This clonotype was found a few times. There is no known antigen for this receptor. Within one base of it there is no much larger clone, and no base qualities were kept.

The chain uses TRBV9 and TRBJ2-1, with an unclear D gene assignment. The sequence derives from a man between 18 and 35 years old in good health. The sample taken for sequencing was naive T cells sorted from blood. Read against the paper, the sample's cell subset or site label means: cells isolated with a human naive T-cell isolation kit. The CDR3 is CASSVVLNPPHNEQFF. The DNA sequence is as follows: TGTGCCAGCAGCGTAGTGCTCAATCCCCCCCACAATGAGCAGTTCTTC.